Presented here are 29 T cell receptor beta chains from one specimen sequenced in a study of blood T cell repertoires in COVID-19. Profiled with immunoSEQ multiplex PCR; TCRdb holds only in-frame clones, not every one. This table holds approximately 270,000 clones, nearly 90% found once. Sequenced input: peripheral blood. Receptors originate from a man between 18 and 29 years old with active or convalescent COVID-19.

The rearrangement links TRBV6-5 to TRBJ1-6; 7 bases agree with TRBD1. CDR3 length: 15 amino acids. Trimming cost V 11 bases and J 0 bases; bases outside gene matches: 7. Germline V gene lookup returns CDR1 MNHEY and CDR2 SVGAGI. The CDR3 region is CAGRQGSSYNSPLHF. CDR3 DNA sequence: TGTGCCGGCCGACAGGGCAGCTCCTATAATTCACCCCTCCACTTT.

This clone was recorded only once. The gene calls are TRBV5-1 and TRBJ1-2; 9 bases agree with TRBD1. The CDR3 sequence is 13 residues long. Per germline, CDR1 SGHRS and CDR2 YFSETQ. V shed 2 bases and J 6 bases; nucleotides not matched to a gene: 2. This CDR3 reads CASSFGTGNGYTF. Here the CDR3 DNA reads TGCGCCAGCAGCTTCGGGACAGGGAATGGCTACACCTTC.

The V call is TRBV7-2, the J call TRBJ2-1, with TRBD2 matching 8 bases. The CDR3 spans 17 residues. The V and J ends lost 5 bases and 4 bases, in that order; junction bases with no gene match: 13. Germline V lookup: CDR1 SGHTA, CDR2 FQGNSA. CDR3 coding DNA: TGTGCCAGCAGCCCACGGGGGGGCGCCCCCGAATACAATGAGCAGTTCTTC. Protein: CASSPRGGAPEYNEQFF.

V usage is TRBV3-1 (or the pseudogene TRBV3-2) and J usage is TRBJ2-7, with a weak D call TRBD2 (6 bases). This CDR3 comprises 15 residues. Trimming removed 1 base at V and 0 bases at J, with 10 bases between. Germline lookup yields CDR1 LGHDT and CDR2 YNNKEL (reference sequence). Written as DNA, the CDR3 is TGTGCCAGCAGCCAAGGGTGGCGGGGCTCCTACGAGCAGTACTTC. Residues: CASSQGWRGSYEQYF.

The V call is TRBV12-3 or TRBV12-4, the J call TRBJ2-5; 7 nucleotides match TRBD2. V trimming: 8 bases; J trimming: 5 bases; junction bases outside the gene matches: 8. The CDR3 covers 13 residues. The chain's CDR3 is CASERGPGETQYF. In DNA form, the CDR3 reads TGTGCCAGCGAGCGGGGCCCGGGGGAGACCCAGTACTTC.

This chain uses TRBV6-5 with TRBJ1-1, with 7 bases fitting TRBD1. V trimming: 7 bases; J trimming: 4 bases; junction bases outside the gene matches: 9. The CDR3 covers 14 residues. The V gene's germline CDR1 is MNHEY and CDR2 SVGAGI. This CDR3 reads CASTLNRGITEAFF. In DNA form, the CDR3 reads TGTGCCAGCACCCTAAACAGGGGTATCACTGAAGCTTTCTTT.

V is TRBV4-1 and J is TRBJ2-7; the D gene is possibly TRBD2 (5 bases). The CDR3 totals 15 residues. V lost 0 bases to trimming and J lost 5 bases, with 14 bases between them. CDR1 is MGHRA and CDR2 is YSYEKL in the germline V gene. The chain's CDR3 is CASSQEPGIPDEQYF. The CDR3 nucleotides are TGCGCCAGCAGCCAAGAACCGGGGATACCTGACGAGCAGTACTTC.

The CDR3 DNA reads as TGTGCCAGCAGTACAGGAATCGGAAACACCATATATTTT. This encodes CASSTGIGNTIYF. This chain links TRBV6-5 with TRBJ1-3; D is possibly TRBD1 (5 bases). This CDR3 spans 13 amino acids. CDR1 is MNHEY, CDR2 SVGAGI, per germline. Trimming pared 5 bases from V and 4 bases from J, leaving 9 bases between.

This clone was seen a single time. V gene TRBV29-1 combines with J gene TRBJ2-1; 12 nucleotides agree with TRBD1. The J segment lost 6 bases and the V segment lost 0 bases, leaving 6 bases of the junction unmatched. Germline V gives CDR1 SQVTM, CDR2 ANQGSEA. CDR3 length equals 16 residues. The CDR3 sequence: CSVEDVGTGGLNEQFF. CDR3 sequence (DNA): TGCAGCGTTGAAGATGTGGGGACAGGGGGCCTCAATGAGCAGTTCTTC.

The chain's CDR3 is CAWSNLSNSPLHF. CDR3 nucleotide sequence: TGTGCCTGGAGTAATCTTTCGAATTCACCCCTCCACTTT. V and J are TRBV30 and TRBJ1-6; D gene uncertain. The CDR3 is 13 residues long. The germline V and J ends were trimmed by 2 bases and 7 bases, with 9 bases remaining between them. Germline-derived CDR1 and CDR2 are GTSNPN and SVGIG (reference sequence).

J is TRBJ1-2 and V is TRBV9; 8 nucleotides match TRBD1. CDR3 length: 14 residues. The germline V gene encodes CDR1 SGDLS and CDR2 YYNGEE. V lost 2 bases, J lost 1 base, and 1 base stayed unmatched. CDR3 loop: CASSVTGGNYGYTF. The CDR3 bases are TGTGCCAGCAGCGTTACAGGGGGTAACTATGGCTACACCTTC.

The CDR3 DNA is TGCAGTGCTAGTAGGGACACGGCGGACACCATATATTTT. This codes for CSASRDTADTIYF. This chain uses TRBV20-1 with TRBJ1-3, with D possibly being TRBD1 (6 bases). Trimming cost V 3 bases and J 8 bases, with 14 bases left between them. This CDR3 spans 13 amino acids. The germline V gene has CDR1 DFQATT and CDR2 SNEGSKA (reference sequence).

J is TRBJ1-2 and V is TRBV11-2, with D uncertain. The CDR3 totals 13 residues. In germline, CDR1 is SGHAT, CDR2 FQNNGV. V shed 5 bases and J shed 8 bases, with 15 bases lying between them. The CDR3 loop is CASSPPMVGGYTF. In DNA form, the CDR3 reads TGTGCCAGCAGCCCGCCCATGGTCGGGGGCTACACCTTC.

This clone has just one count. V and J are TRBV2 and TRBJ1-2; possibly TRBD1 for D (6 bases). The CDR3 runs 11 residues. The germline gives CDR1 SNHLY, CDR2 FYNNEI. With 9 bases removed from V and 4 bases from J, the gap between germline ends came to 9 bases. The CDR3 DNA reads as TGTGCCAGGACAGGCACCTATGGCTACACCTTC. It specifies CARTGTYGYTF.

The gene calls are TRBV25-1 and TRBJ1-2; D is unclear. Looked up from germline, CDR1 is MGHDK and CDR2 is SYGVNS. The CDR3 is 12 residues long. V lost 4 bases to trimming and J lost 8 bases, with 11 bases between them. The chain's CDR3 is CASSGTRVGYTF. CDR3 nucleotide sequence: TGTGCCAGCAGTGGCACACGTGTAGGCTACACCTTC.

This chain joins TRBV20-1 and TRBJ1-3; D gene uncertain. Germline V gives CDR1 DFQATT, CDR2 SNEGSKA (reference sequence). CDR3 length equals 11 residues. The V and J ends lost 4 bases and 3 bases respectively, with 4 bases between them. The CDR3 reads CSATSGNTIYF. For the CDR3, the DNA is TGCAGTGCTACCAGTGGAAACACCATATATTTT.

The CDR3 loop is CASGQSSGANVLTF. The CDR3 DNA follows: TGTGCCAGCGGACAGTCGTCTGGGGCCAACGTCCTGACTTTC. The gene calls are TRBV5-6 and TRBJ2-6, with D perhaps matching TRBD1 (6 bases). The V end lost 7 bases, the J end lost 1 base, and 9 bases lay between the germline ends. CDR1 SGHDT and CDR2 YYEEEE come from the germline V gene. The length of the CDR3 is 14 residues.

The chain uses TRBV5-6 and TRBJ2-1, with D possibly matching TRBD1 (5 bases). Germline loops: CDR1 SGHDT, CDR2 YYEEEE. Deletions cut 5 bases from V and 8 bases from J, with 23 bases between. The CDR3 has 16 residues. CDR3 sequence reads: CASSKKGSPVRDEQFF. In nucleotides, the CDR3 is TGTGCCAGCAGTAAGAAGGGGTCCCCCGTTAGGGATGAGCAGTTCTTC.

This chain links TRBV29-1 with TRBJ1-1; D gene unclear. The V end lost 0 bases, the J end lost 9 bases, and 11 bases lay between the germline ends. The CDR3 contains 12 residues. Germline CDR1 is SQVTM and CDR2 is ANQGSEA. This CDR3 reads CSVEEGRGKAFF. The CDR3 DNA reads as TGCAGCGTTGAAGAAGGCCGGGGAAAAGCTTTCTTT.

This clone is a singleton in its sample. The chain recombines TRBV12-3 or TRBV12-4 with TRBJ1-2; maybe TRBD1 (5 bases). V lost 6 bases to trimming and J lost 5 bases, with 13 bases between them. The CDR3 is made up of 13 amino acids. This CDR3 reads CASSPGGEYGYTF. The CDR3 region has the DNA TGTGCCAGCAGCCCGGGGGGGGAGTATGGCTACACCTTC.

The chain has TRBV18 and TRBJ2-2, with D possibly being TRBD1 (6 bases). The CDR3 contains 16 residues. Trimming left V 6 bases short and J 4 bases short, with 18 bases between. Germline V gives CDR1 KGHSH, CDR2 LQKENI. For the CDR3, the DNA is TGTGCCAGCTCGAGTCAATCCGGACAGAGCACCGGGGAGCTGTTTTTT. It yields the protein CASSSQSGQSTGELFF.

The chain joins TRBV6-5 to TRBJ2-1; TRBD2 matches 8 bases. Germline lookup yields CDR1 MNHEY and CDR2 SVGAGI. Losses at the gene ends were 6 bases for V and 3 bases for J; bases not matched to a gene: 7. The CDR3 runs to 15 residues. For the CDR3, the DNA is TGTGCCAGCAGCGCCGGGACTAGTCTCTACAATGAGCAGTTCTTC. As protein: CASSAGTSLYNEQFF.

This chain joins TRBV7-9 and TRBJ2-1, with 11 bases fitting TRBD2. The CDR3 spans 16 residues. CDR1 is SEHNR and CDR2 is FQNEAQ in the germline V gene (reference sequence). The trim removed 5 bases at V and 9 bases at J, leaving 12 bases unmatched. The DNA for the CDR3 is TGTGCCAGCAGCCCACAGACTAGCGGGGAACGGGGTGAGCAGTTCTTC. Protein sequence: CASSPQTSGERGEQFF.

The chain combines TRBV5-1 with TRBJ2-1; 11 bases agree with TRBD2. The junction had 10 bases not matched to a gene; V was cut back by 4 bases and J by 7 bases. This CDR3 region has 16 residues. Germline V gene sequence: CDR1 SGHRS, CDR2 YFSETQ. The CDR3 is CASSVTLAGGINEQFF. The CDR3 DNA sequence: TGCGCCAGCAGCGTTACTCTAGCGGGAGGAATAAATGAGCAGTTCTTC. Full variable domain (remainder filled in from reference TRBV5-1 and TRBJ2-1): KAGVTQTPRYLIKTRGQQVTLSCSPISGHRSVSWYQQTPGQGLQFLFEYFSETQRNKGNFPGRFSGRQFSNSRSEMNVSTLELGDSALYLCASSVTLAGGINEQFFGPGTRLTVL.

This clone occurred many times. The chain employs TRBV19 and TRBJ1-5; D is possibly TRBD1 (6 bases). The CDR3 is 14 residues long. The V gene's germline CDR1 is LNHDA and CDR2 SQIVND (reference sequence). V dropped 7 bases and J dropped 4 bases, with 14 bases sitting between them. In DNA form, the CDR3 reads TGTGCCAGTAACCGGGACACCCAAAATCAGCCCCAGCATTTT. Its protein product is CASNRDTQNQPQHF.

V is TRBV27 and J is TRBJ2-1; 9 positions match TRBD2. The V and J ends lost 7 bases and 10 bases, in that order; junction bases with no gene match: 8. The CDR3 totals 13 residues. CDR1 and CDR2 from the germline V gene are MNHEY and SMNVEV (reference sequence). The CDR3 region is CASKGAGGKEQFF. The CDR3 nucleotides read TGTGCCAGCAAAGGGGCGGGGGGGAAGGAGCAGTTCTTC.

V usage is TRBV4-2 and J usage is TRBJ2-7; TRBD1 is a possible D gene (7 bases). This CDR3 is 13 amino acids long. Trimming stripped 4 bases from V and 2 bases from J, with 9 bases between. Germline CDR1 and CDR2: LGHNA and YNFKEQ. CDR3 in amino acids: CASSLRGAYEQYF. CDR3 nucleotide sequence: TGTGCCAGCAGCCTCAGGGGGGCCTACGAGCAGTACTTC.

V usage is TRBV10-3 and J usage is TRBJ2-5; the match to TRBD1 covers 7 bases. The CDR3 runs to 12 residues. Germline CDR1 reads ENHRY; CDR2 reads SYGVKD. V gave up 10 bases and J gave up 5 bases; unmatched junction bases: 7. CDR3 sequence reads: CATGTARETQYF. CDR3 DNA sequence: TGTGCCACCGGGACAGCCAGGGAGACCCAGTACTTC.

This chain links TRBV7-2 with TRBJ2-1; 7 nucleotides match TRBD2. The germline V gene has CDR1 SGHTA and CDR2 FQGNSA. The V segment lost 2 bases and the J segment 6 bases; nucleotides outside the gene matches: 10. This CDR3 is built from 16 residues. The CDR3 loop reads CASSLFGGSGSNEQFF. The CDR3 DNA sequence: TGTGCCAGCAGCTTATTCGGCGGGAGCGGCTCCAATGAGCAGTTCTTC.